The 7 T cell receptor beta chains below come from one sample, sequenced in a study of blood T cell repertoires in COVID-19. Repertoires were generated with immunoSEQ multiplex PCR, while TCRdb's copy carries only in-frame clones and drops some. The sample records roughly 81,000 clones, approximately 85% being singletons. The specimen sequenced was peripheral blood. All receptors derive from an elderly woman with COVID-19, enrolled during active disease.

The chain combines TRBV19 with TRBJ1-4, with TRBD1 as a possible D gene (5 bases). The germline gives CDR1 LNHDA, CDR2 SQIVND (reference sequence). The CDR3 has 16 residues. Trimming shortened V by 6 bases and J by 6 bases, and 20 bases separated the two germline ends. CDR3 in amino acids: CASSSTGGRVHEKLFF. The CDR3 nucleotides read TGTGCCAGTAGCTCTACCGGGGGTCGGGTACATGAAAAACTGTTTTTT.

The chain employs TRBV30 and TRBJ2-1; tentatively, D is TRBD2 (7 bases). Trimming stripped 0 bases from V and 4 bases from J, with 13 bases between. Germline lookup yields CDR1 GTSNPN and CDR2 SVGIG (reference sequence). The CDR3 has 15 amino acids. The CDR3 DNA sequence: TGTGCCTGGAGTGTAGGGGGGAGGGGTTACAATGAGCAGTTCTTC. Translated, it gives CAWSVGGRGYNEQFF.

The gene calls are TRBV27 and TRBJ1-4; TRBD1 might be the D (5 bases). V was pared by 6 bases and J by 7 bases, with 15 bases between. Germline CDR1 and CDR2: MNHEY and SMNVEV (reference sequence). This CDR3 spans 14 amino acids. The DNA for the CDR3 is TGTGCCAGCAGCGGCAGGGCCGGGGGTGAAAAACTGTTTTTT. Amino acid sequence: CASSGRAGGEKLFF.

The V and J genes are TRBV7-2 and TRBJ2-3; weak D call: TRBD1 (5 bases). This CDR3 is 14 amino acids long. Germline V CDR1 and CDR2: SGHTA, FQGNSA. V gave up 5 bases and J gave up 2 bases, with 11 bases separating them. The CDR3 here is CASSRLGPTDTQYF. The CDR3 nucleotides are TGTGCCAGCAGCAGGTTGGGGCCCACAGATACGCAGTATTTT.

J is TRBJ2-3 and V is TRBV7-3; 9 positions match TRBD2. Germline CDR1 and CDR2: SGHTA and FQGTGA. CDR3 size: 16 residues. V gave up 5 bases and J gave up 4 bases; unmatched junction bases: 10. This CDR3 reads CASSRGLASLADTQYF. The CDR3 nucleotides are TGTGCCAGCAGCCGAGGACTAGCGTCCTTAGCAGATACGCAGTATTTT.

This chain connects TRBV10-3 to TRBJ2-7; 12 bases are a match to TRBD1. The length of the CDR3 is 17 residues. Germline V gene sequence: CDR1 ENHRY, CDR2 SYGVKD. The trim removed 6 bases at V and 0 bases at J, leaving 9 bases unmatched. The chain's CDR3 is CAISLSSGQGASYEQYF. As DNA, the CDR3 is TGTGCCATCAGCCTTAGCTCGGGACAGGGGGCCTCCTACGAGCAGTACTTC.

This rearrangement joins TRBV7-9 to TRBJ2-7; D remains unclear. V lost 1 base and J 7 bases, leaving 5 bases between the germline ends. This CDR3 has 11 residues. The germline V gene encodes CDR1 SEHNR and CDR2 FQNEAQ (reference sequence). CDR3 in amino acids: CASSLVREQYF. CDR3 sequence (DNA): TGTGCCAGCAGCTTAGTTCGGGAGCAGTACTTC. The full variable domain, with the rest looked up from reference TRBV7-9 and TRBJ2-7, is DTGVSQNPRHKITKRGQNVTFRCDPISEHNRLYWYRQTLGQGPEFLTYFQNEAQLEKSRLLSDRFSAERPKGSFSTLEIQRTEQGDSAMYLCASSLVREQYFGPGTRLTVT.